This T cell receptor beta chain came from a study of blood T cell repertoires in COVID-19. Authors' processing steps: How many nucleated cells were present was estimated from reference gene primer amplification. Data came from immunoSEQ multiplex PCR; TCRdb stores just in-frame clones and leaves some out. V and J calls plus clone size are reproduced from that table; the DNA served to infer D and trimming. The sample records approximately 170,000 clones, 86% being singletons. With 4 bases clipped from V and 1 base from J, the junction kept 6 bases outside the gene matches. In germline, CDR1 is LNHDA, CDR2 SQIVND (reference sequence). CDR3 size: 15 residues.

The receptor was derived from a woman aged 70 to 79 with acute or convalescent COVID-19. The rearrangement joins TRBV19 to TRBJ1-1, with 7 nucleotides matching TRBD1. Sequenced material: peripheral blood. Written as DNA, the CDR3 is TGTGCCAGTAGTAGCGCCGGGACAGCGAACACTGAAGCTTTCTTT. It translates to CASSSAGTANTEAFF.